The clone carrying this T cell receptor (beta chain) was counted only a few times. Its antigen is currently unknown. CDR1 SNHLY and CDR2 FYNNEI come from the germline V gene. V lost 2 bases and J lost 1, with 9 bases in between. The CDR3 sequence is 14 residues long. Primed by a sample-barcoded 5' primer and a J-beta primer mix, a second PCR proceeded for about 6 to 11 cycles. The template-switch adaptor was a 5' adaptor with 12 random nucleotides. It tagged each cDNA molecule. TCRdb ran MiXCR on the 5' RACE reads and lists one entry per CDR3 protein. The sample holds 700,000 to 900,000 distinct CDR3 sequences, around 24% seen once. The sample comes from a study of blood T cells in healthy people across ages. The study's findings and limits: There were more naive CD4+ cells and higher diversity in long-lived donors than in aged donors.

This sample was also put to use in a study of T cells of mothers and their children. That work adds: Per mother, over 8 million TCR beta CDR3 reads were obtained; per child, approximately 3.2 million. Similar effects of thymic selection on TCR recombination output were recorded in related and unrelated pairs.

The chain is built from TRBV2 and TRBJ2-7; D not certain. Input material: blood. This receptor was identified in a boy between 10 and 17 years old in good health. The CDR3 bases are TGTGCCAGCAGTGAAACCCGTCGGTCCTACGAGCAGTACTTC. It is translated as CASSETRRSYEQYF.